Listed below are T cell receptor beta chains from one sample, sequenced in a study of response to subunit inactivated influenza vaccine. A single record per CDR3 protein comes from TCRdb applying MiXCR to the RT-PCR reads. The table lists about 570,000 distinct CDR3 sequences, 12% of them singletons. Material: PBMCs from blood, obtained on the day of vaccination. The receptors derive from a man aged 45 to 65 who received an inactivated influenza vaccine. Both conserved end residues are part of each CDR3. The order of the fields is clone size, V gene, J gene, D gene, CDR3 DNA, CDR3 protein. The D gene is left open where the match is weak. Size is stated for part of the rows, as once, few or many counts, or as a class when the clone is expanded.

.	TRBV10-1	TRBJ2-3	TRBD1	TGCGCCAGCAGCGGAGCCGGGACAGGGGCTATAGATACGCAGTATTTT	CASSGAGTGAIDTQYF
few	TRBV19	TRBJ2-2	.	TGTGCCAGTAGTATCGATAGTGTGAACACCGGGGAGCTGTTTTTT	CASSIDSVNTGELFF
once	TRBV29-1	TRBJ2-3	.	TGCAGCATTTTCCCTCCGGGAACAAATACGCAGTATTTT	CSIFPPGTNTQYF
.	TRBV6-2/TRBV6-3	TRBJ2-3	TRBD2	TGTGCCAGCAGGGGGACTAGCGGGGCGACAGATACGCAGTATTTT	CASRGTSGATDTQYF
.	TRBV7-9	TRBJ2-5	.	TGTGCCAGCAGCTTAAAATGGGGGGAAGAGACCCAGTACTTC	CASSLKWGEETQYF
many	TRBV5-1	TRBJ2-2	.	TGCGCCAGCACTAGGGATCCACCCGGGGAGCTGTTTTTT	CASTRDPPGELFF
few	TRBV7-9	TRBJ2-6	.	TGTGCCAGCAGCTCGGACAGTTCCTCTGGGGCCAACGTCCTGACTTTC	CASSSDSSSGANVLTF
few	TRBV5-5	TRBJ2-3	.	TGTGCCAGCAGCTTGGGGCTGAAAACTAGCACAGATACGCAGTATTTT	CASSLGLKTSTDTQYF
.	TRBV28	TRBJ2-7	TRBD2	TGTGCCAGTATAAAGATAAGCGGGGACTACGAGCAGTACTTC	CASIKISGDYEQYF
.	TRBV28	TRBJ2-1	.	TGTGCCAGCAGTGTATTTCAGGGTCCCCACAATGAGCAGTTCTTC	CASSVFQGPHNEQFF
many	TRBV9	TRBJ2-5	TRBD2	TGTGCCAGCAGCGCTATACTAGCGGGAGGAGGGGAGACCCAGTACTTC	CASSAILAGGGETQYF
many	TRBV20-1	TRBJ2-1	.	TGCAGTGCTATGGTCTCCTACAATGAGCAGTTCTTC	CSAMVSYNEQFF
.	TRBV30	TRBJ1-2	.	TGTGCCTGGAGTCGGGGCCCTATTTGGGGCTACACCTTC	CAWSRGPIWGYTF
.	TRBV20-1	TRBJ2-1	TRBD2	TGCAGTGCTAGCTATAGCGGGAGTACGAATGAGCAGTTCTTC	CSASYSGSTNEQFF
.	TRBV5-1	TRBJ2-2	TRBD2	TGCGCCAGCAGCGTTTCCGGGACTAGTGGTACCGGGGAGCTGTTTTTT	CASSVSGTSGTGELFF
many	TRBV12-3/TRBV12-4	TRBJ2-2	.	TGTGCCAGCAGCCCAGTGGTGGGAGGGGGCACCGGGGAGCTGTTTTTT	CASSPVVGGGTGELFF
.	TRBV27	TRBJ2-2	TRBD2	TGTGCCAGCAGTTTTTCAGGGACTAGCAGGACCACCGGGGAGCTGTTTTTT	CASSFSGTSRTTGELFF
many	TRBV3-1	TRBJ2-1	.	TGTGCCAGCAGCCCCGGGTCTTGGAATGAGCAGTTCTTC	CASSPGSWNEQFF
many	TRBV5-1	TRBJ1-5	.	TGTGCCAGCAGCTTAGGCGGGGGCGGTCAGCCCCAGCATTTT	CASSLGGGGQPQHF
.	TRBV28	TRBJ2-7	TRBD1	TGTGCCAGCAGTTTATTGACAGGGGTGATGTCCTACGAGCAGTACTTC	CASSLLTGVMSYEQYF
few	TRBV5-1	TRBJ2-7	.	TGCGCCAGCAGCTTTCTTGAAGCCTACGAGCAGTACTTC	CASSFLEAYEQYF
.	TRBV12-3/TRBV12-4	TRBJ1-1	.	TGTGCCAGCAGCCGGGACCGCCCGGGTACTGAAGCTTTCTTT	CASSRDRPGTEAFF
few	TRBV10-3	TRBJ2-4	.	TGTGCCATCAGTCGTTCCGCTTTGGCCGACAAGAACATTCAGTACTTC	CAISRSALADKNIQYF
.	TRBV11-2	TRBJ2-7	.	TGTGCCAGCAGCTCACTCCGCGGGCACGGCGACGAGCAGTACTTC	CASSSLRGHGDEQYF
few	TRBV6-2/TRBV6-3	TRBJ2-7	TRBD2	TGTGCCAGCAGTTACCGGCTGACTAGCGGACAAGGACATAACTCCTACGAGCAGTACTTC	CASSYRLTSGQGHNSYEQYF
.	TRBV5-6	TRBJ2-7	.	TGTGCCAGCAGCTTGGTACAGCCCTACGAGCAGTACTTC	CASSLVQPYEQYF
many	TRBV7-9	TRBJ2-3	TRBD2	TGTGCCAGCAGCTCTTCTAGCGGGGGGCCAGATACGCAGTATTTT	CASSSSSGGPDTQYF
many	TRBV6-2/TRBV6-3	TRBJ1-6	.	TGTGCCAGCGTTACAGGGAGCTCCTATAATTCACCCCTCCACTTT	CASVTGSSYNSPLHF
.	TRBV4-1	TRBJ2-3	.	TGCGCCAGCAGCCAAGGAGAATGGGGTAGCACAGATACGCAGTATTTT	CASSQGEWGSTDTQYF
.	TRBV7-2	TRBJ2-7	TRBD1	TGTGCCAGCAGCTTTGACAGGGGTAAGCAGTACTTC	CASSFDRGKQYF
many	TRBV10-3	TRBJ2-3	TRBD2	TGTGCCATCAACCCAGCGGGAGTTTCAGATACGCAGTATTTT	CAINPAGVSDTQYF
.	TRBV6-5	TRBJ1-6	.	TGTGCCAGCAGTTACACGAGGAGTTCACCCCTCCACTTT	CASSYTRSSPLHF
few	TRBV20-1	TRBJ2-7	TRBD1	TGCAGTGCTAGAGTGCCGGGACAGCTCTTCCACGAGCAGTACTTC	CSARVPGQLFHEQYF
.	TRBV5-5	TRBJ2-3	.	TGTGCCAGCAGTTGGGCGACAGATACGCAGTATTTT	CASSWATDTQYF
.	TRBV28	TRBJ1-6	.	TGTGCCAGCAGAACAGGGAAAGCTTATAATTCACCCCTCCACTTT	CASRTGKAYNSPLHF
.	TRBV29-1	TRBJ2-7	TRBD1	TGCAGCGTCTTCGACAGGGGGCGATACGAGCAGTACTTC	CSVFDRGRYEQYF
.	TRBV6-2/TRBV6-3	TRBJ2-1	.	TGTGCCAGCAGCGAACGGCCGAGCTCCTACAATGAGCAGTTCTTC	CASSERPSSYNEQFF
many	TRBV6-1	TRBJ2-1	.	TGTGCCAGCGGAATTGCTAGTGATTTAGATGAGCAGTTCTTC	CASGIASDLDEQFF
.	TRBV6-1	TRBJ2-5	.	TGTGCCAGCAGCCATTCAGGGGCGGGTGAGACCCAGTACTTC	CASSHSGAGETQYF
.	TRBV7-8	TRBJ2-5	.	TGTGCCAGCAGCGACAATCCCGAGGGCGAGACCCAGTACTTC	CASSDNPEGETQYF
.	TRBV2	TRBJ1-5	.	TGTGCCAGCAGTCCCCGATCGGGGGATCAGCCCCAGCATTTT	CASSPRSGDQPQHF
.	TRBV14	TRBJ2-7	.	TGTGCCAGCAGCCAAGGACGAGGGCAGGGCCACTTC	CASSQGRGQGHF
.	TRBV5-5	TRBJ2-7	TRBD1	TGTGCCAGCACCCAATCCGGGACAGGATTACTTTCCTACGAGCAGTACTTC	CASTQSGTGLLSYEQYF
.	TRBV10-3	TRBJ1-5	.	TGTGCCATCAGCCCGACAGACAATCAGCCCCAGCATTTT	CAISPTDNQPQHF
.	TRBV6-2/TRBV6-3	TRBJ2-4	.	TGTGCCAGCAGCCCGGACAGAACCAAAAACATTCAGTACTTC	CASSPDRTKNIQYF
.	TRBV12-3/TRBV12-4	TRBJ2-3	.	TGTGCCAGCAGTCCGTACGGTGGGGCGAGGGGCACAGATACGCAGTATTTT	CASSPYGGARGTDTQYF
.	TRBV6-2/TRBV6-3	TRBJ2-3	TRBD1	TGTGCCAGCAGTACCTCAGGGGGCGGCCGGACAGATACGCAGTATTTT	CASSTSGGGRTDTQYF
.	TRBV10-2	TRBJ2-1	.	TGCGCCAGCAGATCCTCGGGGGGCAGCTCCTACAATGAGCAGTTCTTC	CASRSSGGSSYNEQFF
.	TRBV5-1	TRBJ2-7	.	TGCGCCAGCAGCCGGGACGCCTCCTACGAGCAGTACTTC	CASSRDASYEQYF
few	TRBV12-3/TRBV12-4	TRBJ2-1	.	TGTGCCAGCAGGGGATACTGGGGGTCCTACAATGAGCAGTTCTTC	CASRGYWGSYNEQFF
few	TRBV12-3/TRBV12-4	TRBJ1-6	.	TGTGCCAGCAGTTTAGCGGCAGATTCACCCCTCCACTTT	CASSLAADSPLHF
.	TRBV20-1	TRBJ2-2	.	TGCAGTGCTAGAGATGGTCCACTTCGGAACACCGGGGAGCTGTTTTTT	CSARDGPLRNTGELFF
.	TRBV5-1	TRBJ2-1	TRBD2	TGCGCCAGCAGCGGATACGCCGGGACTAGCGGGAGGGTAAATGAGCAGTTCTTC	CASSGYAGTSGRVNEQFF